The next 32 T cell receptor beta chains were all read from a single sample in a study of beta chain features in type 1 diabetes. The isolated RNA, all of it, was reverse transcribed, so expressed TCRB transcripts were what got sequenced. Measured with immunoSEQ multiplex PCR; TCRdb has only the in-frame clones, and not every one. This table holds some 350,000 clones, 9.6% found once. These receptors are not linked to any known antigen. General observations from the study: Moderately but significantly shorter TCRB CDR3s were found in Type 1 diabetes patients in all four CD4+ subsets.

The sequenced sample was central memory CD4+ T cells from blood. Source of these receptors: a man aged 30 to 39 with type 1 diabetes.

This clone was observed a few times. The CDR3 is CASSLEAATYGYTF. The CDR3 bases are TGCGCCAGCAGCTTGGAGGCGGCAACCTATGGCTACACCTTC. The chain joins TRBV5-1 to TRBJ1-2; D ambiguous. V lost 0 bases and J 4 bases, leaving 10 bases between the germline ends. CDR3 length equals 14 residues. The V gene's germline CDR1 is SGHRS and CDR2 YFSETQ.

The rearrangement joins TRBV5-1 to TRBJ2-1; TRBD2 agrees at 8 bases. There are 15 residues in the CDR3. V gave up 3 bases and J gave up 5 bases; unmatched junction bases: 7. Germline CDR1 reads SGHRS; CDR2 reads YFSETQ. The CDR3 DNA sequence: TGCGCCAGCAGCTCCGCCGGGACTAGTAACAATGAGCAGTTCTTC. Its protein product is CASSSAGTSNNEQFF.

The chain joins TRBV21-1 to TRBJ2-7; TRBD1, the D gene given by the table, was not confirmed from the DNA. TRBV21-1 represents a pseudogene. The CDR3 runs to 16 residues. CDR3 bases: TGTGCCAGCAGCAAATCGCTATCCAGGGGCTCCTACGAGCAGTACTTC. Translation gives CASSKSLSRGSYEQYF.

The genes are TRBV5-1 and TRBJ2-5; either TRBD1 or TRBD2 may fit D (5 bases each). The J call is in doubt because the DNA end fits TRBJ2-7 better. CDR1 SGHRS and CDR2 YFSETQ come from the germline V gene. This CDR3 contains 13 residues. The CDR3 DNA is TGCGCCAGCAGCTATGGGGGTTCCTACGAGCAGTACTTC. This encodes CASSYGGSYEQYF.

This clone was recorded a few times. The J gene is TRBJ1-5, the V gene TRBV28; D is uncertain. The CDR3 consists of 15 residues. The germline V gene has CDR1 MDHEN and CDR2 SYDVKM. With 7 bases removed from V and 7 bases from J, the gap between germline ends came to 20 bases. The CDR3 DNA sequence: TGTGCCAGCACCTCGGCCGGGGTTGAAGCCCAGCCCCAGCATTTT. Translating it yields CASTSAGVEAQPQHF.

The V gene is TRBV7-2, the J gene TRBJ2-3; no clear D gene. The CDR3 extends over 15 amino acids. V gave up 1 base and J gave up 2 bases, with 10 bases separating them. CDR1 SGHTA and CDR2 FQGNSA come from the germline V gene. Written as DNA, the CDR3 is TGTGCCAGCAGCTTAGAGGGCAGACCCACAGATACGCAGTATTTT. This encodes CASSLEGRPTDTQYF.

There are a few counts of this clone. This sequence joins TRBV27 and TRBJ2-7, with D tentatively TRBD1 (6 bases). This CDR3 has 14 amino acids. Per the germline V gene, CDR1 is MNHEY and CDR2 is SMNVEV (reference sequence). Trimming cost V 5 bases and J 6 bases, with 17 bases left between them. The CDR3 DNA follows: TGTGCCAGCAGTGATGGGACAAAGTCGGCCGAGCAGTACTTC. Protein: CASSDGTKSAEQYF.

This chain joins TRBV5-8 and TRBJ2-7; 9 bases agree with TRBD1. CDR3 length equals 14 residues. Germline V gene lookup returns CDR1 SGHTS and CDR2 YDEGEE. J was trimmed by 5 bases and V by 6 bases; bases with no gene match: 9. The CDR3 nucleotides read TGTGCCAGCACCAAACGGACAGGGGCTCACGAGCAGTACTTC. It codes for CASTKRTGAHEQYF. Full variable domain (rest looked up from reference TRBV5-8 and TRBJ2-7): EAGVTQSPTHLIKTRGQQATLRCSPISGHTSVYWYQQALGLGLQFLLWYDEGEERNRGNFPPRFSGRQFPNYSSELNVNALELEDSALYLCASTKRTGAHEQYFGPGTRLTVT.

A few counts support this clone. The gene calls are TRBV5-1 and TRBJ2-7; 11 positions agree with TRBD2. The CDR3 covers 14 residues. J was trimmed by 2 bases and V by 5 bases; bases with no gene match: 3. Germline lookup yields CDR1 SGHRS and CDR2 YFSETQ. CDR3 in amino acids: CASSSGRATYEQYF. CDR3 coding DNA: TGCGCCAGCAGTAGCGGGAGGGCCACCTACGAGCAGTACTTC.

In this sample, this clone turned up a few times. The chain carries TRBV25-1 and TRBJ2-3; D might be TRBD1 or TRBD2, each matching 5 bases. Trimming removed 7 bases from V and 5 bases from J, with 22 bases in between. CDR1 is MGHDK, CDR2 SYGVNS, per germline. The CDR3 runs to 16 residues. The CDR3 loop reads CASTPRGTGWVDTQYF. The CDR3 nucleotides are TGTGCCAGCACCCCGAGGGGAACGGGATGGGTAGATACGCAGTATTTT.

This clone showed up many times. This rearrangement joins TRBV25-1 to TRBJ2-7, with D possibly TRBD1 on 5 matching bases. The CDR3 consists of 14 residues. Germline-derived CDR1 and CDR2 are MGHDK and SYGVNS. Trimming cost V 7 bases and J 2 bases, with 15 bases left between them. The CDR3 DNA reads as TGTGCCAGCAAAGGGGCAGAGTTCACCTACGAGCAGTACTTC. Translating it yields CASKGAEFTYEQYF.

This chain uses TRBV5-1 with TRBJ2-5; 9 bases are shared with TRBD2. This CDR3 spans 16 amino acids. Germline values: CDR1 SGHRS, CDR2 YFSETQ. V dropped 5 bases and J dropped 1; count of bases not matched to a gene: 9. The DNA of the CDR3 is TGCGCCAGCAGTATTGGTAGCGGGAGCATCCAAGAGACCCAGTACTTC. This translates into CASSIGSGSIQETQYF. Complete variable domain (other parts from reference TRBV5-1 and TRBJ2-5): KAGVTQTPRYLIKTRGQQVTLSCSPISGHRSVSWYQQTPGQGLQFLFEYFSETQRNKGNFPGRFSGRQFSNSRSEMNVSTLELGDSALYLCASSIGSGSIQETQYFGPGTRLLVL.

The chain joins TRBV2 to TRBJ1-5, with TRBD1 as a possible D gene (6 bases). Germline CDR1 and CDR2: SNHLY and FYNNEI. Trimming removed 1 base at V and 6 bases at J, with 10 bases between. The CDR3 totals 14 residues. In DNA, the CDR3 is TGTGCCAGCAGTGAAGACAGGGTGGGTCAGCCCCAGCATTTT. Amino acid sequence: CASSEDRVGQPQHF.

V is TRBV11-2 and J is TRBJ1-4, with D uncertain. Germline V gives CDR1 SGHAT, CDR2 FQNNGV. The V gene lost 1 base and the J gene lost 8 bases, with 8 bases spanning the gap. The CDR3 runs 13 residues. CDR3 sequence: CASSLGLREKLFF. The CDR3 region has the DNA TGTGCCAGCAGCTTAGGCCTCAGGGAAAAACTGTTTTTT.

This clone was seen more than once but under ten times. The chain recombines TRBV6-5 with TRBJ1-1; TRBD1 matches at 8 bases. Germline loops: CDR1 MNHEY, CDR2 SVGAGI. The CDR3 is 14 amino acids. The J segment lost 3 bases and the V segment lost 8 bases, leaving 8 bases of the junction unmatched. CDR3 sequence reads: CASQDGTGYTEAFF. In DNA, the CDR3 is TGTGCCAGCCAAGACGGGACAGGATACACTGAAGCTTTCTTT.

This clone has only a few counts. The rearrangement links TRBV27 to TRBJ2-7; D is unresolved. Germline CDR1 is MNHEY and CDR2 is SMNVEV (reference sequence). The CDR3 has 14 residues. The ends were cut back, 3 bases at V and 7 bases at J, with 16 bases in the middle. The CDR3 bases are TGTGCCAGCAGTTTTAAGGTAGCCGAAGATGAGCAGTACTTC. Translating gives CASSFKVAEDEQYF.

The chain employs TRBV29-1 and TRBJ2-1; the D gene is possibly TRBD1 (6 bases). V was trimmed by 5 bases and J by 5 bases, leaving 19 bases between them. Germline V gives CDR1 SQVTM, CDR2 ANQGSEA. This CDR3 has 15 amino acids. The CDR3, as DNA: TGCAGCGTTTTGGCCCATACAGGGCCCGACAATGAGCAGTTCTTC. Its translation is CSVLAHTGPDNEQFF.

The rearrangement joins TRBV7-9 to TRBJ1-5; 9 bases agree with TRBD1. The CDR3 totals 14 residues. CDR1 is SEHNR, CDR2 FQNEAQ, per germline (reference sequence). The trim removed 5 bases at V and 9 bases at J, leaving 8 bases unmatched. In DNA, the CDR3 is TGTGCCAGCAGCGAGACAGGGGGTTATCGGCCCCAGCATTTT. Translated, it gives CASSETGGYRPQHF.

V is TRBV4-2 and J is TRBJ1-1; TRBD1 is a possible D gene (5 bases). The CDR3 is 16 residues long. Trimming took 1 base from V and 1 from J, leaving 13 bases between them. The germline CDR1 and CDR2 sequences are LGHNA and YNFKEQ. The CDR3 protein is CASSQGGFLSNTEAFF. The CDR3 coding sequence is TGTGCCAGCAGCCAAGGGGGGTTCTTGTCGAACACTGAAGCTTTCTTT.

The rearrangement uses TRBV28 and TRBJ2-7, with no clear D. Trimming stripped 3 bases from V and 3 bases from J, with 6 bases between. Germline CDR1 is MDHEN and CDR2 is SYDVKM. CDR3 length equals 12 residues. CDR3 in amino acids: CASSFVIYEQYF. The DNA for the CDR3 is TGTGCCAGCAGTTTTGTGATCTACGAGCAGTACTTC.

This clone showed up just a few times. This rearrangement joins TRBV29-1 to TRBJ2-7, with TRBD1 identical over 7 bases. The CDR3 has 12 residues. Losses at the gene ends were 6 bases for V and 1 base for J; bases not matched to a gene: 3. The germline gives CDR1 SQVTM, CDR2 ANQGSEA. The CDR3 spells CSVWDRSYEQYF. The CDR3 coding sequence is TGCAGCGTCTGGGACAGATCCTACGAGCAGTACTTC.

The V gene is TRBV5-1, the J gene TRBJ2-2; 8 bases match TRBD2. Unmatched junction bases numbered 9, after V lost 4 bases and J lost 4 bases. The CDR3 length is 16 residues. CDR1 is SGHRS, CDR2 YFSETQ, per germline. The CDR3 DNA follows: TGCGCCAGCAGCCCGCCCGGGACTAGGAGCACCGGGGAGCTGTTTTTT. Translating it yields CASSPPGTRSTGELFF.

This clone was counted ten times or more. The CDR3 coding sequence is TGTGCCAGCACCGTCACAGATACGCAGTATTTT. This gives the protein CASTVTDTQYF. The rearrangement links TRBV7-9 to TRBJ2-3; no reliable D call. The CDR3 is 11 amino acids. Trimming removed 7 bases from V and 2 bases from J, with 4 bases in between. From germline, CDR1 is SEHNR and CDR2 FQNEAQ (reference sequence). The full variable domain, with the rest looked up from reference TRBV7-9 and TRBJ2-3, is DTGVSQNPRHKITKRGQNVTFRCDPISEHNRLYWYRQTLGQGPEFLTYFQNEAQLEKSRLLSDRFSAERPKGSFSTLEIQRTEQGDSAMYLCASTVTDTQYFGPGTRLTVL.

The V call is TRBV28, the J call TRBJ1-1, with 11 bases matching TRBD1. V dropped 6 bases and J dropped 3; count of bases not matched to a gene: 3. There are 14 residues in the CDR3. In germline, CDR1 is MDHEN, CDR2 SYDVKM. The CDR3 DNA reads TGTGCCAGCAGCTGGGGACAGGGGGACACTGAAGCTTTCTTT. Encoded protein: CASSWGQGDTEAFF. Variable domain in full (rest from reference TRBV28 and TRBJ1-1): DVKVTQSSRYLVKRTGEKVFLECVQDMDHENMFWYRQDPGLGLRLIYFSYDVKMKEKGDIPEGYSVSREKKERFSLILESASTNQTSMYLCASSWGQGDTEAFFGQGTRLTVV.

This clone was seen a few times. V is TRBV7-8 and J is TRBJ2-5, with 8 bases that match TRBD1. Germline-derived CDR1 and CDR2 are SGHVS and FQNEAQ. CDR3 length: 13 residues. Unmatched junction bases numbered 5, after V lost 5 bases and J lost 6 bases. In DNA form, the CDR3 reads TGTGCCAGCAGCCCAGGGGGCTCCCAGACCCAGTACTTC. This gives the protein CASSPGGSQTQYF.

The chain employs TRBV6-1 and TRBJ1-1; the D is unclear. Germline V lookup: CDR1 MNHNS, CDR2 SASEGT. The CDR3 is 13 amino acids. The germline V and J ends were trimmed by 8 bases and 1 base, with 11 bases remaining between them. Here the CDR3 DNA reads TGTGCCAGCTGGCGGGGTCGGAACACTGAAGCTTTCTTT. Residues: CASWRGRNTEAFF.

This clone was picked up a small number of times. J is TRBJ2-5 and V is TRBV7-9; D uncertain. The CDR3 covers 14 residues. CDR1 is SEHNR and CDR2 is FQNEAQ in the germline V gene (reference sequence). V lost 1 base, J lost 1 base, and 7 bases lay in between. CDR3 sequence reads: CASSLEPFQETQYF. The CDR3 DNA reads TGTGCCAGCAGCTTAGAGCCATTCCAAGAGACCCAGTACTTC. The whole variable domain, filled in from reference TRBV7-9 and TRBJ2-5, reads DTGVSQNPRHKITKRGQNVTFRCDPISEHNRLYWYRQTLGQGPEFLTYFQNEAQLEKSRLLSDRFSAERPKGSFSTLEIQRTEQGDSAMYLCASSLEPFQETQYFGPGTRLLVL.

About this clone itself: The identical CDR3 is also encoded by other nucleotide sequences in the sample. This rearrangement joins TRBV7-9 to TRBJ1-2, with D hard to call. Trimming took 1 base from V and 7 from J, leaving 4 bases between them. This CDR3 comprises 11 residues. Germline CDR1 and CDR2: SEHNR and FQNEAQ (reference sequence). CDR3 sequence reads: CASSLEGGYTF. The CDR3 coding sequence is TGTGCCAGCAGCTTAGAGGGTGGCTACACCTTC.

This clone was counted a few times. The V gene is TRBV27, the J gene TRBJ2-4; D perhaps matches TRBD2 (6 bases). V was trimmed by 1 base and J by 1 base, leaving 20 bases between them. Germline V gene lookup returns CDR1 MNHEY and CDR2 SMNVEV (reference sequence). The CDR3 sequence is 19 residues long. DNA for the CDR3: TGTGCCAGCAGTTTATACGCGGCGGGGCAAGGGGTGGCCAAAAACATTCAGTACTTC. Its translation is CASSLYAAGQGVAKNIQYF.

In this sample, this clone turned up a few times. This chain uses TRBV7-2 with TRBJ1-4; TRBD1 is a possible D gene (5 bases). In germline, CDR1 is SGHTA, CDR2 FQGNSA. V shed 5 bases and J shed 8 bases, with 18 bases lying between them. CDR3 length: 15 amino acids. The CDR3 loop reads CASSQEGRVREKLFF. The CDR3 DNA follows: TGTGCCAGCAGCCAAGAGGGCAGGGTGAGGGAAAAACTGTTTTTT.

This sequence joins TRBV7-2 and TRBJ2-7; TRBD1 agrees at 7 bases. Judging by the DNA end, TRBJ2-1 fits better; the J call may be wrong. The CDR3 totals 15 residues. Germline V gives CDR1 SGHTA, CDR2 FQGNSA. The chain's CDR3 is CASSLTGQAYNEQFF. In DNA, the CDR3 is TGTGCCAGCAGCTTAACAGGACAGGCCTACAATGAGCAGTTCTTC.

This clone was seen many times. This chain links TRBV5-1 with TRBJ1-2; D is unresolved. V dropped 0 bases and J dropped 2 bases, with 5 bases sitting between them. There are 13 residues in the CDR3. Germline-derived CDR1 and CDR2 are SGHRS and YFSETQ. CDR3 in DNA: TGCGCCAGCAGCTTGGTGGCAAACTATGGCTACACCTTC. It codes for CASSLVANYGYTF.